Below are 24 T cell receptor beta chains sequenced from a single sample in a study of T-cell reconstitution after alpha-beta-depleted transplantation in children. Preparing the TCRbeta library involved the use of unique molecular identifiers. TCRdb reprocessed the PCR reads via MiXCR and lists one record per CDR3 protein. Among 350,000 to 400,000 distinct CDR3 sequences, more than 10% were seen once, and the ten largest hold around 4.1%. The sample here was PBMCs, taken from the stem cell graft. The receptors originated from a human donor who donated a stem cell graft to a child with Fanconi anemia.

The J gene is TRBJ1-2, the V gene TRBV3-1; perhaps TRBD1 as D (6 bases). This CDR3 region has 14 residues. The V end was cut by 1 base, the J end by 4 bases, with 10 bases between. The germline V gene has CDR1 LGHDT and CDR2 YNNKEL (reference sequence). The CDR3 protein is CASSQATGVYGYTF. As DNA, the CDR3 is TGTGCCAGCAGCCAAGCGACAGGAGTCTATGGCTACACCTTC.

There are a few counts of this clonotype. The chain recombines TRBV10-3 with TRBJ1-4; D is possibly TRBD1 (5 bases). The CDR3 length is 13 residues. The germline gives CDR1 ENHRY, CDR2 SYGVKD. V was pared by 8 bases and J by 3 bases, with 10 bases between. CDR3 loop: CAIQGSANEKLFF. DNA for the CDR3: TGTGCCATCCAGGGTTCGGCTAATGAAAAACTGTTTTTT.

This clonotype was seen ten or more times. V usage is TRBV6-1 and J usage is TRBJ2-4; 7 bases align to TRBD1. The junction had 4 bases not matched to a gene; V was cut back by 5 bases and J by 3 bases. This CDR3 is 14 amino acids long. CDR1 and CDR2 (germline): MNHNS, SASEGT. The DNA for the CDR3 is TGTGCCAGCAGTCCGACAGGGAACAAAAACATTCAGTACTTC. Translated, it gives CASSPTGNKNIQYF.

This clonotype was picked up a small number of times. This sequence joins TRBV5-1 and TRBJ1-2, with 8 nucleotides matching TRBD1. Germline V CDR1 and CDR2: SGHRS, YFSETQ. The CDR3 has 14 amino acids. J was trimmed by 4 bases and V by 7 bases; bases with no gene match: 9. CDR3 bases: TGCGCCAGCGCTTCAGGACAGGGACCCTATGGCTACACCTTC. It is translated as CASASGQGPYGYTF.

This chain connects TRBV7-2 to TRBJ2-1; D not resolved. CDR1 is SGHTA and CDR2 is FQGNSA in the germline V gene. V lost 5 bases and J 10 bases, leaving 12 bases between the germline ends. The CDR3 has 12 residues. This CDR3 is CASSALGYEQFF. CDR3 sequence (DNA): TGTGCCAGCAGCGCGCTAGGTTACGAGCAGTTCTTC.

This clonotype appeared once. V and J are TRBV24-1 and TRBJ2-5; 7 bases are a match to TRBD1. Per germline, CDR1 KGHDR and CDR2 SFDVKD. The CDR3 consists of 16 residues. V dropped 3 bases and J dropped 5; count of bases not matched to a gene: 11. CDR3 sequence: CATSDPKPGQRETQYF. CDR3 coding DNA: TGTGCCACCAGTGATCCTAAGCCGGGACAGAGGGAGACCCAGTACTTC.

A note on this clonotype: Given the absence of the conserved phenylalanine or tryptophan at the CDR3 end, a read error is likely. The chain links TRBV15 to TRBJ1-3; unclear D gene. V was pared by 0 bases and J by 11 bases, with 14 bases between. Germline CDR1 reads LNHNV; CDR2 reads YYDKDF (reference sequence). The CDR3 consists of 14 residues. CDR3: CATSRDPNAISIYC. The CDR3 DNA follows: TGTGCCACCAGCAGAGATCCGAACGCCATTTCCATATATTGT.

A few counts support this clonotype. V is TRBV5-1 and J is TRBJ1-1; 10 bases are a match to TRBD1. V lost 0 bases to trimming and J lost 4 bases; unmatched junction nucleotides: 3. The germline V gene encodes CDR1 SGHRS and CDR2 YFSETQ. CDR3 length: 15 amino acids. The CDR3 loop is CASSLGQGAATEAFF. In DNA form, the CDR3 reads TGCGCCAGCAGCTTGGGACAGGGGGCTGCCACTGAAGCTTTCTTT.

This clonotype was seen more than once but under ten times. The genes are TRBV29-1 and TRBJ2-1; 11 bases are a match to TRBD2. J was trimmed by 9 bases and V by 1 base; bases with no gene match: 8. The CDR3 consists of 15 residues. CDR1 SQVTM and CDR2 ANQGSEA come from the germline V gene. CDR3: CSVEVGTSGGVEQFF. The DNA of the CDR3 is TGCAGCGTTGAAGTTGGGACTAGCGGCGGGGTTGAGCAGTTCTTC.

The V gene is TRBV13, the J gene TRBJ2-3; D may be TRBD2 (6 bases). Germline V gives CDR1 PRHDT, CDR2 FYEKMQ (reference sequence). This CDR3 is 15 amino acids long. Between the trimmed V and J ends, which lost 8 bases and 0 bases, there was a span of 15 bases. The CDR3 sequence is CASRRGLKSTDTQYF. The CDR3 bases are TGTGCCAGCCGCCGGGGACTCAAGAGCACAGATACGCAGTATTTT. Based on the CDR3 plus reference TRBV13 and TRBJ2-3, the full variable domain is AAGVIQSPRHLIKEKRETATLKCYPIPRHDTVYWYQQGPGQDPQFLISFYEKMQSDKGSIPDRFSAQQFSDYHSELNMSSLELGDSALYFCASRRGLKSTDTQYFGPGTRLTVL.

The CDR3 DNA reads as TGTGCCATCACCGGGACAGGGGCGACTGAGCAGTTCTTC. Encoded protein: CAITGTGATEQFF. This sequence joins TRBV10-3 and TRBJ2-1; TRBD1 aligns across 10 bases. The CDR3 is 13 amino acids. The germline gives CDR1 ENHRY, CDR2 SYGVKD. V lost 7 bases, J lost 9 bases, and 6 bases stayed unmatched.

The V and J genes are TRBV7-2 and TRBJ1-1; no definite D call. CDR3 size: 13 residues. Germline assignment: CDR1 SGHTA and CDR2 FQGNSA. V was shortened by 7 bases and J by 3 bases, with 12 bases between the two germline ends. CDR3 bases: TGTGCCAGCATGGGTAGTCGTGACACTGAAGCTTTCTTT. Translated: CASMGSRDTEAFF.

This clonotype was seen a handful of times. The DNA of the CDR3 is TGCAGTGCTAGAGACCGACTGAGCGCGGGGACCGGGGAGCTGTTTTTT. It yields the protein CSARDRLSAGTGELFF. The J gene is TRBJ2-2, the V gene TRBV20-1; D may be TRBD2 (6 bases). Looked up from germline, CDR1 is DFQATT and CDR2 is SNEGSKA (reference sequence). This CDR3 has 16 amino acids. V lost 0 bases, J lost 5 bases, and 16 bases lay in between.

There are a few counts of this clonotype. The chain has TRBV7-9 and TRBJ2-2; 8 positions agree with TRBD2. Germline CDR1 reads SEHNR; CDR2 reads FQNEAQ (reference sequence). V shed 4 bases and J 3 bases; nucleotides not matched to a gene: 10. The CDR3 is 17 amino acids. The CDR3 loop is CASSSYGGGPDTGELFF. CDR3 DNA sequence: TGTGCCAGCAGCTCCTACGGGGGGGGCCCCGACACCGGGGAGCTGTTTTTT.

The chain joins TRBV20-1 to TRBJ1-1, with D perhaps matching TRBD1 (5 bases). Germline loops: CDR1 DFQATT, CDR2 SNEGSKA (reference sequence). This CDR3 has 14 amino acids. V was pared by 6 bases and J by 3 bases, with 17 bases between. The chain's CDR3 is CSARPQGRDTEAFF. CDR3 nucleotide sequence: TGCAGTGCGAGGCCCCAAGGCAGGGACACTGAAGCTTTCTTT.

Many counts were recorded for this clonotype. The CDR3: CSARDQDRGKGAFF. CDR3 bases: TGCAGTGCTAGAGATCAGGACAGGGGGAAGGGAGCTTTCTTT. The chain uses TRBV20-1 and TRBJ1-1; 10 nucleotides line up with TRBD1. The V gene end was trimmed by 0 bases and the J gene end by 10 bases; junction bases not matched to a gene: 8. The CDR3 length is 14 residues. Germline assignment: CDR1 DFQATT and CDR2 SNEGSKA (reference sequence).

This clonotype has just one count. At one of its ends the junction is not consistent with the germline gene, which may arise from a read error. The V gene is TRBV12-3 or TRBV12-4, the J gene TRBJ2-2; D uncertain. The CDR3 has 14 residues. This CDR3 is CASSLEEHTGELFF. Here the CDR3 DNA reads TGTGCCAGCAGCTTAGAGGAACACACCGGGGAGCTGTTTTTT.

The CDR3 bases are TGTGCCAGCAGCGGCGCGGGTCAGGGAGTCGGTGGCTACACCTTC. Its translation: CASSGAGQGVGGYTF. The chain couples TRBV7-2 to TRBJ1-2, with D tentatively TRBD1 (5 bases). The CDR3 has 15 residues. V shed 5 bases and J shed 7 bases, with 20 bases lying between them. Germline lookup yields CDR1 SGHTA and CDR2 FQGNSA.

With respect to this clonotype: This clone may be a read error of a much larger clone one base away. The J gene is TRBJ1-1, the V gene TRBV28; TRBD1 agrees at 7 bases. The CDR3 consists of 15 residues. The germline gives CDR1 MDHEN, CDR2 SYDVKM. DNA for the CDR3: TGTGCCGGCAGCGGGACAGTTAGAATGAACACTGAAGCTTTCTTT. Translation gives CAGSGTVRMNTEAFF. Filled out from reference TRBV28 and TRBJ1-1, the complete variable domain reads DVKVTQSSRYLVKRTGEKVFLECVQDMDHENMFWYRQDPGLGLRLIYFSYDVKMKEKGDIPEGYSVSREKKERFSLILESASTNQTSMYLCAGSGTVRMNTEAFFGQGTRLTVV.

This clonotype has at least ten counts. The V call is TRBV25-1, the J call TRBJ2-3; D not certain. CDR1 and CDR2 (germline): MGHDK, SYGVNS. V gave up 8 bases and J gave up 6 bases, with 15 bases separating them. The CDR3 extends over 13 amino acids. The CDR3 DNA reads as TGTGCCAGCTCCCACGGGTCTCGGGATACGCAGTATTTT. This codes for CASSHGSRDTQYF.

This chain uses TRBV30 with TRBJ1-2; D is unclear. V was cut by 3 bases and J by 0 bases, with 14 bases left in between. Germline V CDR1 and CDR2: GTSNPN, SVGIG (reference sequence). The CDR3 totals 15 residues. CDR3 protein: CAWRTPSAANYGYTF. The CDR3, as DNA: TGTGCCTGGAGGACCCCCAGTGCCGCTAACTATGGCTACACCTTC.

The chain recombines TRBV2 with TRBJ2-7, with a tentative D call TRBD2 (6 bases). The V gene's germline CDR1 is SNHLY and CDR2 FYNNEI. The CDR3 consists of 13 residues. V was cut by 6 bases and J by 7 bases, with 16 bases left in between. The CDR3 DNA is TGTGCCAGCAGCGGGGGACCGGAGGAAGAGCAGTACGTC. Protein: CASSGGPEEEQYV.

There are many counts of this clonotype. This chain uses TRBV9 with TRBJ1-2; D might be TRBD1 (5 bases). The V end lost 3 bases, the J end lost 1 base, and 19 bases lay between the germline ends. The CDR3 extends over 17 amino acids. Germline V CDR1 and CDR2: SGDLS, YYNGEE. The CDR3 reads CASSAGDFQGLNYGYTF. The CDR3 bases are TGTGCCAGCAGCGCCGGGGACTTTCAAGGTCTTAACTATGGCTACACCTTC.

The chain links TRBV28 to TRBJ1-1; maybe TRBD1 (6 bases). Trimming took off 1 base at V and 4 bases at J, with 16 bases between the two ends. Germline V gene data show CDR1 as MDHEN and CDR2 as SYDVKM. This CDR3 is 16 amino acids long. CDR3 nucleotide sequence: TGTGCCAGCAGTTTATTAACAGGGTCTGGGATCACTGAAGCTTTCTTT. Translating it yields CASSLLTGSGITEAFF.